The clone carrying this TCR beta chain was detected only a few times. TCRdb independently ran MiXCR on the reads; one entry per CDR3 protein. The table includes hundreds of thousands of distinct CDR3 sequences, approximately 24% detected once. This sample is part of a study of T cell repertoires in cytomegalovirus infection. The CDR3 runs 13 residues. CDR1 is MGHDK and CDR2 is SYGVNS in the germline V gene. The V and J ends lost 2 bases and 5 bases respectively, with 9 bases between them. This chain uses TRBV25-1 with TRBJ1-1; D is perhaps TRBD1 (6 bases). The sample taken for sequencing was CD8+ T cells from PBMCs. The receptor was derived from a human donor in good health (CMV status not recorded). Some clones in this sample may be carry-over from other donors' samples. CDR3 coding DNA: TGTGCCAGCAGTGAAACAGGGACAACTGAAGCTTTCTTT. Amino acids: CASSETGTTEAFF.